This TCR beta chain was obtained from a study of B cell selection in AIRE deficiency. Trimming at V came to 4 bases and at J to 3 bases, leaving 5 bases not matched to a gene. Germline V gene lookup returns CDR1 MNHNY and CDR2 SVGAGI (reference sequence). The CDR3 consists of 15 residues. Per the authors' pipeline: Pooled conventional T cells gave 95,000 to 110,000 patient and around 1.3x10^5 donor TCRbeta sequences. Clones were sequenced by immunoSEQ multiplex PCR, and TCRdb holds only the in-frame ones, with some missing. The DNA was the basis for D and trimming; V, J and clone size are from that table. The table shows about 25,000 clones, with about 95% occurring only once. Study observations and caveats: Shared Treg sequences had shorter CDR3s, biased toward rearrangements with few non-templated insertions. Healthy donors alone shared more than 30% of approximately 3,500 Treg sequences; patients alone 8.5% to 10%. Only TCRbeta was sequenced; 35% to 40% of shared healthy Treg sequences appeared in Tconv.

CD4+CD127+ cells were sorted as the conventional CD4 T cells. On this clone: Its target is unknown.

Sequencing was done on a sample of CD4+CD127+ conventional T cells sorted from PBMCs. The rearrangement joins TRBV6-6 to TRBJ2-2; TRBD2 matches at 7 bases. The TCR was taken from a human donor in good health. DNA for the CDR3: TGTGCCAGCAGTTCCCGGGGGAGGGACACCGGGGAGCTGTTTTTT. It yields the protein CASSSRGRDTGELFF.